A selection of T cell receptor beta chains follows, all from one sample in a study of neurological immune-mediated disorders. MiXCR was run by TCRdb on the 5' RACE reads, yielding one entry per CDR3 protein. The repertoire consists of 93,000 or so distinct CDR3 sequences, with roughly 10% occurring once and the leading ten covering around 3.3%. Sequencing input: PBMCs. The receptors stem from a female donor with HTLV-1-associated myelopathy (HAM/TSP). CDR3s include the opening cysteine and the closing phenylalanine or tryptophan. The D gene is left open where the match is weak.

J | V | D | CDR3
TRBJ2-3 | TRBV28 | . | CASSFNRAGGTDTQYF
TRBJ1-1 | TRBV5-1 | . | CASSLAGTESFF
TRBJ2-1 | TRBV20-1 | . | CSATGAAHNEQFF
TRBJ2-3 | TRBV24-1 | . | CATSPSGRSTDTQYF
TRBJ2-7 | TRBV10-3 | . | CAIRKETGYEQYF
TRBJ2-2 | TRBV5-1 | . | CASSHDITGELFF
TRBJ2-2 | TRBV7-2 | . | CASSLALGGQTRTGELFF
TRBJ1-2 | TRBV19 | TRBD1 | CASSLWTGGDYGYTF
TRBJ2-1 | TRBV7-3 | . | CASSLVGQLNNEQFF
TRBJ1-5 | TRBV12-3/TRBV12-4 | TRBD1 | CASSPGTGRLQPQHF
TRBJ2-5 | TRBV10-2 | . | CASGSGLWETQYF
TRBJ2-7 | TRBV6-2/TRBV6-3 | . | CASSFSHLSYEQYF
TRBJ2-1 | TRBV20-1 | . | CSAARTGAIEQFF
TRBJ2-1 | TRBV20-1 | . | CSALWTSPRNNEQFF
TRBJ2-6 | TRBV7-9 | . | CASSFVGTGANVLTF
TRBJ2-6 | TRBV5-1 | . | CASSFGAAGANVLTF
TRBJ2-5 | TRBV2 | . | CASSEQGRETQYF
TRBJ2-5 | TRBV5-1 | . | CASSLGPLGETQYF
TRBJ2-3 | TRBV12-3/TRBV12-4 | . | CASSLDGRTDTQYF
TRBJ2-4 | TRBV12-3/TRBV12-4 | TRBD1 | CASSPGGSQNIQYF
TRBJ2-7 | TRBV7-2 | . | CASSYSRLQRLGSYEQYF
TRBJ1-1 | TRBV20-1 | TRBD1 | CSARPSGDREAKKNTEAFF
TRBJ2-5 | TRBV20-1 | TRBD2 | CSARGLAGQETQYF
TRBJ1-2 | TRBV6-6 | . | CASSLQTGWLPLKGYTF
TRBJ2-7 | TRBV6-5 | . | CASSQKGYSYEQYF
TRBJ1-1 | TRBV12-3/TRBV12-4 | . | CASSRTPARGNTEAFF
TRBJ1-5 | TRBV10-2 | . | CASSDSSYNQPQHF
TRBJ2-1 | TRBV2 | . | CASRGDQGREQFF
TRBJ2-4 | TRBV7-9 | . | CASSSGGPLAIQYF
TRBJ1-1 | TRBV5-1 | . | CASSYRDTNTEAFF
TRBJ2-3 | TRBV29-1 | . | CSVDQRTDTQYF
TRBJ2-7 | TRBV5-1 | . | CASSFLASRNYEQYF
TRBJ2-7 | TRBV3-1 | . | CASSQVVRTKPEQTYEQYF
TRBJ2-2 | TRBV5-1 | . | CASRQDGTGELFF
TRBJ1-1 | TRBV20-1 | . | CSARSQGSSEAFF
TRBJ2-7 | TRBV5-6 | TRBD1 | CASSLTPGTGYEQYF
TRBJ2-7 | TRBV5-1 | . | CASSLQTFYEQYF
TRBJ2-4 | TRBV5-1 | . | CASSSRTENIQYF
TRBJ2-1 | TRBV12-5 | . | CASVPAGNEQFF
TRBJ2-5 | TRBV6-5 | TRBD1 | CASSQKTGQETQYF
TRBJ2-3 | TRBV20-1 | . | CSARSGAPTQRTQYF
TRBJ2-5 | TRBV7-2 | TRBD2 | CASSYQRGGMETQYF
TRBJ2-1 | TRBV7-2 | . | CASSGHRDTEQFF
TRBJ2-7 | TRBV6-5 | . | CASSLGLPYEQYF
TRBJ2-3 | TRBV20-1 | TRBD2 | CSARRSRGADTQYF
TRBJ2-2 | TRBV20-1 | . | CSARDPRLGVIGELFF
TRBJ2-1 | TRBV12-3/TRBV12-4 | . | CASSFGVEQFF
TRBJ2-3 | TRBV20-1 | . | CSALRESTDTQYF